The T cell receptor (beta chain) under discussion was sequenced for a study of long-term antiretroviral therapy in people with HIV. There are 15 residues in the CDR3. CDR1 and CDR2 from the germline V gene are SGHRS and YFSETQ. Trimming cost V 4 bases and J 1 base, with 14 bases left between them. A v3.0 immunoSEQ assay was performed at survey level. Profiling relied on immunoSEQ multiplex PCR, and the TCRdb table lists in-frame clones only, not all of them. The table records about 28,000 clones, roughly 84% of them present only once. The chain uses TRBV5-1 and TRBJ2-5, with D tentatively TRBD1 (5 bases). The source is a man aged 30-40 years with HIV. Specimen: unsorted PBMCs, collected 2.7 to 2.9 years after starting antiretroviral therapy. The CDR3 spells CASSQNTGPQETQYF. The CDR3, as DNA: TGCGCCAGCAGCCAAAATACAGGCCCCCAAGAGACCCAGTACTTC. Using reference TRBV5-1 and TRBJ2-5 for the parts outside the CDR3, the full variable domain is KAGVTQTPRYLIKTRGQQVTLSCSPISGHRSVSWYQQTPGQGLQFLFEYFSETQRNKGNFPGRFSGRQFSNSRSEMNVSTLELGDSALYLCASSQNTGPQETQYFGPGTRLLVL.